This is a list of T cell receptor beta chains from one sample in a study of T cell changes during pregnancy in multiple sclerosis. TCRdb's table, derived via immunoSEQ multiplex PCR, lists solely in-frame clones and lacks some. In the table there are about 57,000 clones, approximately 90% of which are singletons. Here the sequenced sample was peripheral blood, taken after pregnancy. These receptors came from a female donor with multiple sclerosis, enrolled in a pregnancy study. Each CDR3 is given with its conserved first and last residue. D genes are given only for firm matches. Clone size is shown for a subset of rows, as once, few, many or a class of expanded clone.

J: TRBJ1-2
V: TRBV9
D: -
size: -
CDR3: CASSVAGGARVGGYTF
DNA: TGTGCCAGCAGCGTAGCTGGCGGGGCAAGGGTGGGTGGCTACACCTTC

J: TRBJ2-3
V: TRBV7-8
D: -
size: -
CDR3: CASKTGWVSSTDTQYF
DNA: TGTGCCAGCAAGACTGGCTGGGTTTCTAGCACAGATACGCAGTATTTT

J: TRBJ1-3
V: TRBV30
D: TRBD1
size: -
CDR3: CAWSPGQGSGNTIYF
DNA: TGTGCCTGGAGTCCCGGACAGGGTTCTGGAAACACCATATATTTT

J: TRBJ2-5
V: TRBV10-3
D: TRBD2
size: -
CDR3: CAISGRGDQETQYF
DNA: TGTGCCATCTCTGGTCGGGGGGACCAAGAGACCCAGTACTTC

J: TRBJ2-3
V: TRBV30
D: -
size: -
CDR3: CAWSEYRYTQYF
DNA: TGTGCCTGGAGTGAGTACAGGTATACGCAGTATTTT

J: TRBJ2-7
V: TRBV5-6
D: -
size: -
CDR3: CASSLYGPSDLYEQYF
DNA: TGTGCCAGCAGCTTGTACGGACCTAGCGACCTCTACGAGCAGTACTTC

J: TRBJ2-7
V: TRBV7-6
D: -
size: -
CDR3: CASGRSSYEQYF
DNA: TGTGCCAGCGGTAGAAGCTCCTACGAGCAGTACTTC

J: TRBJ2-7
V: TRBV7-2
D: -
size: -
CDR3: CASSFGRQAEQYF
DNA: TGTGCCAGCAGCTTCGGACGACAGGCCGAGCAGTACTTC

J: TRBJ2-7
V: TRBV5-4
D: TRBD1
size: few
CDR3: CASSTKQGTTYEQYF
DNA: TGTGCCAGCAGCACAAAACAGGGGACAACCTACGAGCAGTACTTC

J: TRBJ2-1
V: TRBV5-1
D: TRBD2
size: -
CDR3: CASSLQRGGSYNEQFF
DNA: TGCGCCAGCAGCTTACAGCGGGGGGGCTCCTACAATGAGCAGTTCTTC

J: TRBJ1-2
V: TRBV18
D: -
size: -
CDR3: CASSQQAFYGYTF
DNA: TGTGCCAGCTCACAGCAGGCCTTCTATGGCTACACCTTC

J: TRBJ1-6
V: TRBV6-5
D: -
size: -
CDR3: CASSYGGDHSPLHF
DNA: TGTGCCAGCAGTTATGGAGGAGACCATTCACCCCTCCACTTT

J: TRBJ1-2
V: TRBV19
D: -
size: -
CDR3: CASSEQGQIYGYTF
DNA: TGTGCCAGTAGTGAACAGGGACAAATCTATGGCTACACCTTC

J: TRBJ2-7
V: TRBV2
D: -
size: -
CDR3: CASTPTTESYEQYF
DNA: TGTGCCAGTACTCCAACCACAGAGTCCTACGAGCAGTACTTC

J: TRBJ2-7
V: TRBV28
D: TRBD1
size: -
CDR3: CASSTGQGNEQYF
DNA: TGTGCCAGCAGTACGGGACAGGGAAACGAGCAGTACTTC

J: TRBJ1-1
V: TRBV5-1
D: TRBD1
size: -
CDR3: CASSLEDRGTEAFF
DNA: TGCGCCAGCAGCTTGGAGGACAGGGGCACTGAAGCTTTCTTT

J: TRBJ1-2
V: TRBV6-1
D: -
size: -
CDR3: CASSVGTGEDGYTF
DNA: TGTGCCAGCAGTGTGGGTACCGGGGAAGATGGCTACACCTTC

J: TRBJ1-5
V: TRBV28
D: -
size: -
CDR3: CASRGTRGQPQHF
DNA: TGTGCCAGCAGGGGGACTCGCGGTCAGCCCCAGCATTTT

J: TRBJ1-2
V: TRBV5-1
D: TRBD1
size: -
CDR3: CASSFQGTGPNYGYTF
DNA: TGCGCCAGCAGCTTTCAGGGGACAGGTCCTAACTATGGCTACACCTTC

J: TRBJ1-2
V: TRBV5-4
D: TRBD1
size: -
CDR3: CASSNRGLANYGYTF
DNA: TGTGCCAGCAGTAACAGGGGGCTGGCTAACTATGGCTACACCTTC

J: TRBJ2-5
V: TRBV7-3
D: TRBD2
size: -
CDR3: CASSFSGGAGETQYF
DNA: TGTGCCAGCAGCTTCTCGGGGGGGGCCGGAGAGACCCAGTACTTC

J: TRBJ2-5
V: TRBV5-8
D: -
size: -
CDR3: CASSFFGGIGETQYF
DNA: TGTGCCAGCAGCTTTTTTGGGGGGATTGGGGAGACCCAGTACTTC

J: TRBJ1-5
V: TRBV28
D: -
size: -
CDR3: CASSFPDSRPNQPQHF
DNA: TGTGCCAGCAGTTTCCCAGACAGCCGACCCAATCAGCCCCAGCATTTT

J: TRBJ2-1
V: TRBV7-7
D: -
size: -
CDR3: CASSSSMGHRNEQFF
DNA: TGTGCTAGCAGCTCGTCGATGGGACATCGCAATGAGCAGTTCTTC

J: TRBJ1-4
V: TRBV30
D: TRBD1
size: -
CDR3: CAWSVIWDRGEKLFF
DNA: TGTGCCTGGAGTGTGATTTGGGACAGGGGGGAAAAACTGTTTTTT

J: TRBJ2-5
V: TRBV15
D: -
size: -
CDR3: CATSRDRGYMQETQYF
DNA: TGTGCCACCAGCAGAGACCGAGGGTATATGCAAGAGACCCAGTACTTC

J: TRBJ1-2
V: TRBV5-1
D: TRBD1
size: -
CDR3: CASSQDRVNGYTF
DNA: TGCGCCAGCAGCCAAGACAGGGTGAATGGCTACACCTTC

J: TRBJ1-2
V: TRBV7-9
D: -
size: -
CDR3: CASSLIPGEGYGYTF
DNA: TGTGCCAGCAGCTTAATTCCCGGGGAGGGGTATGGCTACACCTTC

J: TRBJ2-2
V: TRBV4-1
D: -
size: once
CDR3: CASSPVRPGELFF
DNA: TGCGCCAGCAGCCCCGTGCGTCCCGGGGAGCTGTTTTTT

J: TRBJ2-1
V: TRBV7-8
D: -
size: -
CDR3: CASSLWESSYNEQFF
DNA: TGTGCCAGCAGCTTATGGGAGAGCTCCTACAATGAGCAGTTCTTC

J: TRBJ2-5
V: TRBV5-1
D: -
size: -
CDR3: CASSLGEIETQYF
DNA: TGCGCCAGCAGCTTAGGGGAAATAGAGACCCAGTACTTC

J: TRBJ1-1
V: TRBV5-4
D: TRBD1
size: -
CDR3: CASSLKKTGGEEAFF
DNA: TGTGCCAGCAGCTTAAAGAAGACAGGGGGTGAAGAAGCTTTCTTT

J: TRBJ2-4
V: TRBV5-6
D: -
size: once
CDR3: CASSRSDIQYF
DNA: TGTGCCAGCAGCCGATCAGACATTCAGTACTTC

J: TRBJ2-7
V: TRBV6-7
D: TRBD2
size: -
CDR3: CASSSPTSGGAYEQYF
DNA: TGTGCCAGCAGTTCCCCGACTAGCGGGGGGGCCTACGAGCAGTACTTC

J: TRBJ1-3
V: TRBV7-9
D: -
size: once
CDR3: CASTDKTGSGNTIYF
DNA: TGTGCCAGCACAGATAAAACAGGGTCTGGAAACACCATATATTTT

J: TRBJ1-1
V: TRBV29-1
D: -
size: -
CDR3: CSVEEQPSRTEAFF
DNA: TGCAGCGTTGAAGAACAGCCTTCAAGAACTGAAGCTTTCTTT

J: TRBJ2-1
V: TRBV9
D: -
size: -
CDR3: CASSVLSGTYNEQFF
DNA: TGTGCCAGCAGCGTATTAAGCGGCACCTACAATGAGCAGTTCTTC

J: TRBJ2-7
V: TRBV5-1
D: -
size: once
CDR3: CASSSTGLRSYEQYF
DNA: TGCGCCAGCAGCTCCACAGGATTGCGCTCCTACGAGCAGTACTTC

J: TRBJ2-7
V: TRBV6-1
D: -
size: -
CDR3: CASLRTSYEQYF
DNA: TGTGCCAGCCTACGAACCTCCTACGAGCAGTACTTC

J: TRBJ2-7
V: TRBV5-8
D: -
size: -
CDR3: CASSRPGHSYEQYF
DNA: TGTGCCAGCAGCCGTCCGGGTCACTCCTACGAGCAGTACTTC

J: TRBJ2-1
V: TRBV21-1
D: -
size: once
CDR3: CASSKEGYRELSSYNEQFF
DNA: TGTGCCAGCAGTAAAGAGGGGTATCGCGAGCTCAGCTCCTACAATGAGCAGTTCTTC

J: TRBJ2-3
V: TRBV7-7
D: TRBD1
size: -
CDR3: CASSSQGVADTQYF
DNA: TGTGCTAGCAGCTCACAGGGGGTTGCAGATACGCAGTATTTT

J: TRBJ2-4
V: TRBV30
D: -
size: -
CDR3: CAWRTVAKNIQYF
DNA: TGTGCCTGGAGGACAGTAGCCAAAAACATTCAGTACTTC

J: TRBJ1-6
V: TRBV5-4
D: -
size: -
CDR3: CASSQSSERGGSPLHF
DNA: TGCGCCAGCAGCCAGTCCTCGGAGCGGGGGGGTTCACCCCTCCACTTT

J: TRBJ2-1
V: TRBV9
D: TRBD1
size: few
CDR3: CASSRDREIEQFF
DNA: TGTGCCAGCAGCCGGGACAGGGAGATTGAGCAGTTCTTC

J: TRBJ1-2
V: TRBV27
D: TRBD1
size: -
CDR3: CASSTQGLHGYTF
DNA: TGTGCCAGCAGTACACAGGGGTTGCATGGCTACACCTTC

J: TRBJ2-5
V: TRBV29-1
D: -
size: once
CDR3: CSANLQETQYF
DNA: TGCAGCGCTAACTTACAAGAGACCCAGTACTTC

J: TRBJ2-1
V: TRBV7-2
D: -
size: -
CDR3: CASSLYSAVPILFF
DNA: TGTGCCAGCAGCTTATATTCGGCGGTCCCCATTCTGTTCTTC

J: TRBJ2-1
V: TRBV2
D: -
size: -
CDR3: CASSEDYEQFF
DNA: TGTGCCAGCAGTGAGGACTATGAGCAGTTCTTC

J: TRBJ2-7
V: TRBV14
D: -
size: -
CDR3: CASSLQGLEYF
DNA: TGTGCCAGCAGCCTACAGGGTTTAGAGTACTTC

J: TRBJ2-7
V: TRBV4-1
D: -
size: -
CDR3: CASSLRRGTYEQYF
DNA: TGCGCCAGCAGCCTTAGGAGGGGCACCTACGAGCAGTACTTC

J: TRBJ1-6
V: TRBV28
D: -
size: -
CDR3: CASSLTGSSYNSPLHF
DNA: TGTGCCAGCAGTCTTACGGGGAGCTCCTATAATTCACCCCTCCACTTT

J: TRBJ2-1
V: TRBV5-1
D: -
size: few
CDR3: CASSLGDGGSSYNEQFF
DNA: TGCGCCAGCAGCTTGGGCGATGGCGGAAGCTCCTACAATGAGCAGTTCTTC